This record covers a single T cell receptor (beta chain). Its antigen remains unidentified. TCRdb's copy holds only in-frame clones and misses some; the assay was immunoSEQ multiplex PCR. The table records about 410,000 clones, 75% to 90% of them present only once. The data were obtained in a study of Ad26.COV2.S vaccination and SARS-CoV-2 variants. Study results and caveats: Vaccine and placebo recipients had comparable breadth of non-spike TCRs.

Stated treatment: roughly 20 received Ad26.COV2.S at low or high dose, single or two shots; 5 received placebo; per-sample allocation not given. At day 63 after the first vaccine or placebo injection, samples were drawn. This CDR3 spans 17 amino acids. Trimming pared 0 bases from V and 2 bases from J, leaving 14 bases between. Per germline, CDR1 LNHNV and CDR2 YYDKDF (reference sequence). Sample: peripheral blood, taken in a trial of Ad26.COV2.S vaccine versus placebo. The V call is TRBV15, the J call TRBJ2-1; D perhaps matches TRBD2 (5 bases). The sequence was obtained from a person aged 18-65 years who received the Ad26.COV2.S COVID-19 vaccine or a placebo. The CDR3 region is CATSRDRGWSAYNEQFF. The CDR3 DNA reads as TGTGCCACCAGCAGAGATCGGGGTTGGTCAGCCTACAATGAGCAGTTCTTC.